The 15 T cell receptor beta chains presented below share a single source sample, sequenced in a study of blood T cell repertoires in COVID-19. Libraries were prepared by immunoSEQ multiplex PCR; TCRdb keeps only in-frame clonotypes and omits some of them. The table includes about 150,000 clones, approximately 85% detected once. The specimen was peripheral blood. Every receptor here comes from a man aged 55 to 70 with COVID-19, enrolled during active disease.

The chain couples TRBV5-6 to TRBJ2-7; 8 positions match TRBD1. This CDR3 region has 14 residues. Germline V gene data show CDR1 as SGHDT and CDR2 as YYEEEE. The ends lost 2 bases at V and 7 bases at J; junction bases unmatched: 8. In DNA, the CDR3 is TGTGCCAGCAGCTTTGGACAGGGTTCCTGGGAGCAGTACTTC. As protein: CASSFGQGSWEQYF.

V usage is TRBV30 and J usage is TRBJ2-2, with D unresolved. Trimming shortened V by 4 bases and J by 6 bases, and 15 bases separated the two germline ends. The germline CDR1 and CDR2 sequences are GTSNPN and SVGIG (reference sequence). This CDR3 has 14 amino acids. Written as DNA, the CDR3 is TGTGCCTGGACGTCCCAAGCTTCTGCCGGGGAGCTGTTTTTT. It encodes CAWTSQASAGELFF.

The V gene is TRBV4-3, the J gene TRBJ2-3; D gene unclear. Germline assignment: CDR1 LGHNA and CDR2 YSLEER. The CDR3 sequence is 13 residues long. V lost 3 bases, J lost 5 bases, and 9 bases lay in between. The CDR3 protein is CASSHGTEDTQYF. The CDR3, as DNA: TGCGCCAGCAGCCATGGTACAGAAGATACGCAGTATTTT.

The chain uses TRBV24-1 and TRBJ2-7, with TRBD1 identical over 7 bases. The length of the CDR3 is 15 residues. The J segment lost 0 bases and the V segment lost 5 bases, leaving 6 bases of the junction unmatched. Germline CDR1 reads KGHDR; CDR2 reads SFDVKD. Here the CDR3 DNA reads TGTGCCACCAGTGCCCGGGACAGCGTCTCCTACGAGCAGTACTTC. It translates to CATSARDSVSYEQYF.

This chain links TRBV28 with TRBJ1-6; 7 bases are shared with TRBD1. J was trimmed by 6 bases and V by 6 bases; bases with no gene match: 5. The CDR3 contains 14 residues. Germline-derived CDR1 and CDR2 are MDHEN and SYDVKM. The CDR3, as DNA: TGTGCCAGCAGAATAGACAGGGCTAATTCACCCCTCCACTTT. Amino acid sequence: CASRIDRANSPLHF.

This chain joins TRBV10-3 and TRBJ2-3, with TRBD1 matching over 10 bases. CDR1 and CDR2 from the germline V gene are ENHRY and SYGVKD. This CDR3 spans 15 amino acids. V lost 6 bases and J lost 4; bases outside the gene matches: 7. The CDR3 coding sequence is TGTGCCATCAGCGAAACCGGGACAGGGGCAGATACGCAGTATTTT. Translating gives CAISETGTGADTQYF.

J is TRBJ1-5 and V is TRBV19; 11 bases match TRBD1. The CDR3 extends over 15 amino acids. V lost 7 bases to trimming and J lost 3 bases; unmatched junction nucleotides: 5. Germline V gene data show CDR1 as LNHDA and CDR2 as SQIVND (reference sequence). The CDR3 spells CASMWDRGVNQPQHF. In DNA form, the CDR3 reads TGTGCCAGTATGTGGGACAGGGGGGTCAATCAGCCCCAGCATTTT.

The chain carries TRBV5-1 and TRBJ1-2, with D possibly matching TRBD1 (5 bases). The ends were cut back, 1 base at V and 1 base at J, with 11 bases in the middle. The CDR3 loop spans 15 amino acids. Germline loops: CDR1 SGHRS, CDR2 YFSETQ. Here the CDR3 DNA reads TGCGCCAGCAGCTTGTCAGGACAAGTTAACTATGGCTACACCTTC. Its protein is CASSLSGQVNYGYTF.

This chain links TRBV7-8 with TRBJ1-5; a weak D match, TRBD1 (6 bases). This CDR3 region has 15 residues. Deletions cut 5 bases from V and 5 bases from J, with 16 bases between. From germline, CDR1 is SGHVS and CDR2 FQNEAQ. The CDR3 coding sequence is TGTGCCAGCAGCCTCCGAGCGGGGGCAGATCAGCCCCAGCATTTT. As protein: CASSLRAGADQPQHF.

Worth noting for this clone: A junction end diverges from the germline sequence, so it may reflect a read error. The V and J genes are TRBV7-9 and TRBJ1-4, with D perhaps TRBD1 (6 bases). CDR3 length equals 15 residues. Germline lookup yields CDR1 SEHNR and CDR2 FQNEAQ (reference sequence). The CDR3 here is CASSSPRGAGEKLFF. The DNA for the CDR3 is TGCGCCAGCAGCTCCCCGCGGGGGGCGGGAGAAAAACTGTTTTTT.

V gene TRBV28 combines with J gene TRBJ1-2; 8 nucleotides align to TRBD1. With 2 bases clipped from V and 8 bases from J, the junction kept 10 bases outside the gene matches. Germline assignment: CDR1 MDHEN and CDR2 SYDVKM. The CDR3 is 15 amino acids. CDR3 protein: CASSLGDRGTEGYTF. CDR3 bases: TGTGCCAGCAGTTTAGGTGACAGGGGAACGGAAGGCTACACCTTC.

The V and J genes are TRBV9 and TRBJ2-7; TRBD1 agrees at 8 bases. The germline CDR1 and CDR2 sequences are SGDLS and YYNGEE. Trimming took 0 bases from V and 6 from J; bases not matched to a gene: 8. This CDR3 has 15 amino acids. The CDR3 nucleotides are TGTGCCAGCAGCGTAGCCCCGACAGGGGAATCCGAGCAGTACTTC. It translates to CASSVAPTGESEQYF.

This chain joins TRBV18 and TRBJ1-4; the match to TRBD1 covers 7 bases. The germline gives CDR1 KGHSH, CDR2 LQKENI. This CDR3 spans 16 amino acids. The junction had 13 bases not matched to a gene; V was cut back by 9 bases and J by 3 bases. This CDR3 reads CASQLNRGQANEKLFF. The CDR3 DNA reads as TGTGCCAGTCAGCTCAACAGGGGCCAGGCTAATGAAAAACTGTTTTTT.

This sequence joins TRBV6-5 and TRBJ2-5; D perhaps matches TRBD1 (5 bases). The germline V and J ends were trimmed by 0 bases and 11 bases, with 22 bases remaining between them. The CDR3 runs 16 residues. Germline V gives CDR1 MNHEY, CDR2 SVGAGI. CDR3 sequence (DNA): TGTGCCAGCAGTTACTCTCGGACAAACCTCCTCGGATATCAGTACTTC. It is translated as CASSYSRTNLLGYQYF.

The chain combines TRBV2 with TRBJ1-6; D not resolved. Trimming took 7 bases from V and 7 from J, leaving 17 bases between them. This CDR3 comprises 15 residues. The germline V gene encodes CDR1 SNHLY and CDR2 FYNNEI. CDR3 amino acids: CASIPPGQVNSPLHF. The CDR3 DNA reads TGTGCCAGCATTCCCCCCGGTCAGGTGAATTCACCCCTCCACTTT.